This T cell receptor beta chain was sequenced during a study of blood T cell repertoires in COVID-19. Overall study context: Acute and convalescent COVID-19 specimens originated in the United States, Italy and Spain. T cells, B-cell-depleted T cells, or PBMCs provided the cDNA or gDNA that served as material.

V was shortened by 6 bases and J by 2 bases, with 10 bases between the two germline ends. CDR1 and CDR2 from the germline V gene are SGHAT and FQNNGV. The CDR3 covers 13 residues. Authors' data handling: Quantification of nucleated cells was approximated via reference gene primer amplification. The protocol was immunoSEQ multiplex PCR, while the TCRdb copy is restricted to in-frame clones and leaves out a portion. That table furnishes V, J and clone size, whereas the DNA furnished D and trimming. The table includes tens of thousands of clones, 75% to 90% detected once. The chain combines TRBV11-2 with TRBJ2-5; D is uncertain. Source material: peripheral blood. This clonotype was obtained from a human donor in a cohort sampled during active COVID-19. Here the CDR3 reads CASRQKSQETQYF. CDR3 sequence (DNA): TGTGCCAGCAGACAGAAGAGTCAAGAGACCCAGTACTTC.